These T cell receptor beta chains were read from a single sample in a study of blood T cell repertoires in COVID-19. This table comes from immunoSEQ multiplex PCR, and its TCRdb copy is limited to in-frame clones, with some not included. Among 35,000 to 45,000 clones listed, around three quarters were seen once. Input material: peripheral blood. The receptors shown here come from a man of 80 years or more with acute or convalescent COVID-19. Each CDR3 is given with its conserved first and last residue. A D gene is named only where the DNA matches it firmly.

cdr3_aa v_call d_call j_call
CASSLAGGEKETQYF TRBV6-5 TRBD2 TRBJ2-5
CASSPLGGGGRTEAFF TRBV28 . TRBJ1-1
CASSLVAGSYEQYF TRBV5-1 . TRBJ2-7
CASSLTPGQTSTDTQYF TRBV28 . TRBJ2-3
CASSPLAGGNTQYF TRBV4-3 TRBD2 TRBJ2-3
CASSSPGSYEQYF TRBV5-1 . TRBJ2-7
CASSRDSQNSPLHF TRBV11-2 TRBD1 TRBJ1-6
CASSTGGLAGYEQYF TRBV5-1 TRBD2 TRBJ2-7
CASSERSGSTDTQYF TRBV6-1 . TRBJ2-3
CASSPLASYEQYF TRBV18 . TRBJ2-7
CAWSTWRGIGPQETQYF TRBV30 . TRBJ2-5
CASRRDRGGETQYF TRBV2 TRBD1 TRBJ2-5
CASSLGGYSNQPQHF TRBV7-9 . TRBJ1-5
CASSLWSGDTEAFF TRBV7-8 . TRBJ1-1
CASSFGLAAYEQYF TRBV7-9 TRBD2 TRBJ2-7
CATSDGGGTQYF TRBV24-1 TRBD2 TRBJ2-5
CASSMGRNTYEQYF TRBV19 . TRBJ2-7
CASSLGLQETQYF TRBV7-6 TRBD2 TRBJ2-5
CASSFVEGALSEQYF TRBV28 TRBD1 TRBJ2-7
CASRGGAGTYNEQFF TRBV6-5 TRBD2 TRBJ2-1
CASCAIPNSPLHF TRBV2 . TRBJ1-6
CASSRLAGSSYNEQFF TRBV27 TRBD2 TRBJ2-1
CASSLKPGYEQYF TRBV5-6 . TRBJ2-7